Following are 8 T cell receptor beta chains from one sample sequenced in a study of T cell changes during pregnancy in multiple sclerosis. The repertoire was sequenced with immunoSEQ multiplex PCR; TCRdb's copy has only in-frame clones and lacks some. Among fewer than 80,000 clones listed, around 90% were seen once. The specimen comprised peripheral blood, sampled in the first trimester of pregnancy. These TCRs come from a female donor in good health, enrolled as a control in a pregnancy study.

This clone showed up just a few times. The CDR3 reads CASSLEGNYGYTF. CDR3 in DNA: TGTGCCAGCAGCTTGGAGGGGAACTATGGCTACACCTTC. The J gene is TRBJ1-2, the V gene TRBV5-5; a possible D gene is TRBD1 (5 bases). V lost 0 bases to trimming and J lost 2 bases, with 5 bases between them. Germline CDR1 is SGHKS and CDR2 is YYEKEE (reference sequence). This CDR3 spans 13 amino acids.

In nucleotides, the CDR3 is TGTGCCTGGAGGGGGGCGGCGGGAGGGTACAATGAGCAGTTCTTC. It is translated as CAWRGAAGGYNEQFF. The chain is built from TRBV30 and TRBJ2-1; 9 bases are a match to TRBD2. V lost 3 bases and J lost 4; bases outside the gene matches: 7. Germline V gene sequence: CDR1 GTSNPN, CDR2 SVGIG (reference sequence). This CDR3 region has 15 residues.

The CDR3 bases are TGTGCCAGCAGTTTAACCCTGGACAGGGAAGAGACCCAGTACTTC. Residues: CASSLTLDREETQYF. The chain combines TRBV27 with TRBJ2-5; 8 bases map to TRBD1. The CDR3 runs 15 residues. With V trimmed by 2 bases and J by 3 bases, 5 bases remained unmatched. Per germline, CDR1 MNHEY and CDR2 SMNVEV (reference sequence).

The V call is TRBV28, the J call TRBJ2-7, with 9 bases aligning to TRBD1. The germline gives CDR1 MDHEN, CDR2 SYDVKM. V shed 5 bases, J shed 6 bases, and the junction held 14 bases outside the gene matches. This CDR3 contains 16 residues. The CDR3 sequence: CASSTLTGTGSSEQYF. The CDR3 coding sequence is TGTGCCAGCAGTACTCTAACCGGGACAGGGTCATCCGAGCAGTACTTC. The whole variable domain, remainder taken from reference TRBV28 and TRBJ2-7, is DVKVTQSSRYLVKRTGEKVFLECVQDMDHENMFWYRQDPGLGLRLIYFSYDVKMKEKGDIPEGYSVSREKKERFSLILESASTNQTSMYLCASSTLTGTGSSEQYFGPGTRLTVT.

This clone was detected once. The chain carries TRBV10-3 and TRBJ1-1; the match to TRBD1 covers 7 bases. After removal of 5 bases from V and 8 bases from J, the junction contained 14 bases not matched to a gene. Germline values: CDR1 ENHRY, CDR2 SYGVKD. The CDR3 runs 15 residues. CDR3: CAISPNPEGAREAFF. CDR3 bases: TGTGCCATCAGTCCTAACCCGGAGGGGGCCCGGGAAGCTTTCTTT.

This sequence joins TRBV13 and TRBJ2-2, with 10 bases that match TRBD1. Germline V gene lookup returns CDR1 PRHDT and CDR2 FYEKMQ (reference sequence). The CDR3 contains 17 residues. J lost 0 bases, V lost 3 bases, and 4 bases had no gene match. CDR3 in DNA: TGTGCCAGCAGCTTTGGGACAGGGGACCCGAACACCGGGGAGCTGTTTTTT. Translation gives CASSFGTGDPNTGELFF.

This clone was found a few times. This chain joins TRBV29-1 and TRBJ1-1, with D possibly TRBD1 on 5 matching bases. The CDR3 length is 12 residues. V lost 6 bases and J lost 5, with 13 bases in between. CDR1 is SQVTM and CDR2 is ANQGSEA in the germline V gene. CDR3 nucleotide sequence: TGCAGCGTCTCTCGGAGGGGTACTGAAGCTTTCTTT. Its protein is CSVSRRGTEAFF.

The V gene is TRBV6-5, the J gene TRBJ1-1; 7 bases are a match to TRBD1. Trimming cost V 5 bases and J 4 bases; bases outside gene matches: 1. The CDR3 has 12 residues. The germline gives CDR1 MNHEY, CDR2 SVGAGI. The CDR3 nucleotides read TGTGCCAGCAGTAGGGGGCCCACTGAAGCTTTCTTT. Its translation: CASSRGPTEAFF.